What follows describes a single TCR beta chain. CDR1 and CDR2 (germline): MDHEN, SYDVKM. V was clipped by 2 bases and J by 7 bases; unmatched bases: 15. The CDR3 runs to 18 residues. These data originate in a study of blood T cell repertoires in COVID-19. Libraries were prepared by immunoSEQ multiplex PCR; TCRdb keeps only in-frame clonotypes and omits some of them. Of 200,000 to 250,000 clones listed, about 88% are singletons. This receptor was obtained from a man aged 35 to 55 with active or convalescent COVID-19. Sequencing input: peripheral blood. The V and J genes are TRBV28 and TRBJ1-5; 9 bases map to TRBD1. The CDR3 DNA sequence: TGTGCCAGCAGTTTAGACAGGGGGGTTCGTATTAACGTGCAGCCCCAGCATTTT. It translates to CASSLDRGVRINVQPQHF. Filled out from reference TRBV28 and TRBJ1-5, the complete variable domain reads DVKVTQSSRYLVKRTGEKVFLECVQDMDHENMFWYRQDPGLGLRLIYFSYDVKMKEKGDIPEGYSVSREKKERFSLILESASTNQTSMYLCASSLDRGVRINVQPQHFGDGTRLSIL.